The 32 T cell receptor beta chains below come from one sample, sequenced in a study of T cell repertoires in cytomegalovirus infection (dated by TCRdb to the late 2010s). TCRdb records Illumina HiSeq 1500 as the sequencer. TCRdb applied fastp at Q25 and MiXCR to the public reads, then kept only in-frame beta chains. Every distinct CDR3 protein forms one entry, paired with its most common genes and DNA. Present in this sample are around 750,000 distinct CDR3 sequences, about 30% of which were seen just once. The ten largest clones add up to 12% of the sample. No antigens are known for them. What the treatment or condition label conveys for this sample: in vitro stimulation with specific CMV peptide epitopes to enrich CMV-specific T cells. The sample here was cultured CD8+ T cells from PBMCs, taken from culture after CMV antigen stimulation. All receptors come from a human donor in good health (CMV status not recorded). Some clones in this sample may be carry-over from other donors' samples.

Comment on this clonotype: Here the CDR3 omits its conserved ending phenylalanine or tryptophan, so a read error is the likely source. The genes are TRBV6-5 and TRBJ2-2; possibly TRBD2 for D (6 bases). This CDR3 has 16 residues. V was clipped by 5 bases and J by 6 bases, with 19 bases between them. The germline CDR1 and CDR2 sequences are MNHEY and SVGAGI. The CDR3 spells CASSRTGTGLAGELFL. The CDR3 DNA reads TGTGCCAGCAGTCGGACCGGGACTGGGTTAGCCGGGGAGCTGTTTCTT.

This clonotype was found a few times. The CDR3 bases are TGCAGCGCCGAAGGGGAAATGCGATATTACAATGAGCAGTTCTTC. It specifies CSAEGEMRYYNEQFF. V and J are TRBV29-1 and TRBJ2-1; possibly TRBD1 for D (5 bases). Between the trimmed V and J ends, which lost 7 bases and 4 bases, there was a span of 20 bases. The germline gives CDR1 SQVTM, CDR2 ANQGSEA. CDR3 length equals 15 residues.

This clonotype was recorded a few times. This CDR3 reads CASSQVGPGLYNSPLHF. The CDR3 region has the DNA TGTGCCAGCAGCCAAGTAGGTCCCGGCCTTTATAATTCACCCCTCCACTTT. This chain joins TRBV4-2 and TRBJ1-6; D not resolved. Germline CDR1 LGHNA, CDR2 YNFKEQ. The CDR3 is 17 residues long. Trimming took off 1 base at V and 4 bases at J, with 14 bases between the two ends.

This clonotype was seen a few times. The chain employs TRBV6-5 and TRBJ2-3; 12 bases match TRBD2. Per the germline V gene, CDR1 is MNHEY and CDR2 is SVGAGI. This CDR3 comprises 18 residues. Trimming cost V 0 bases and J 4 bases; bases outside gene matches: 8. CDR3 bases: TGTGCCAGCAGTTACTCGTCGCTAGCGGGGGGGCCTGCAGATACGCAGTATTTT. Translated, it gives CASSYSSLAGGPADTQYF.

The V and J genes are TRBV29-1 and TRBJ2-3; D possibly uses TRBD1 or TRBD2 (5 bases each). The CDR3 runs to 15 residues. Germline loops: CDR1 SQVTM, CDR2 ANQGSEA. The V end was cut by 3 bases, the J end by 4 bases, with 17 bases between. The CDR3 loop is CSVDSPRRGPDTQYF. In nucleotides, the CDR3 is TGCAGCGTTGATAGTCCCCGCCGGGGCCCAGATACGCAGTATTTT.

Regarding this clonotype: An end of the junction differs from the germline gene, which may be a read error. The J gene is TRBJ1-3, the V gene TRBV12-3 or TRBV12-4; D uncertain. CDR3 length: 15 amino acids. DNA of the CDR3: TGTGTCAGCAGTGCCGACCTTAGCTCTGGAAACACCATATATTTT. The encoded protein is CVSSADLSSGNTIYF.

This clonotype was counted between two and nine times. The DNA of the CDR3 is TGTGCCAGCACCCCTGGGGCACTTGGCTACACCTTC. It encodes CASTPGALGYTF. The chain is built from TRBV6-6 and TRBJ1-2; perhaps TRBD1 as D (5 bases). V gave up 7 bases and J gave up 7 bases, with 13 bases separating them. Germline V gives CDR1 MNHNY, CDR2 SVGAGI (reference sequence). The CDR3 runs 12 residues.

The V gene is TRBV6-8, the J gene TRBJ2-7; no clear D. Germline CDR1 reads MNHGY; CDR2 reads SAAAGT. V was clipped by 2 bases and J by 2 bases, with 10 bases between them. The CDR3 has 14 amino acids. The CDR3 bases are TGTGCCAGCAGTTACAATGACGGTGCCTACGAGCAGTACTTC. This sequence encodes CASSYNDGAYEQYF.

The sample holds a few counts of this clonotype. The V gene is TRBV6-1, the J gene TRBJ2-5, with D tentatively TRBD1 (5 bases). From germline, CDR1 is MNHNS and CDR2 SASEGT. V was trimmed by 5 bases and J by 0 bases, leaving 10 bases between them. CDR3 size: 14 residues. The CDR3 coding sequence is TGTGCCAGCAGTTCAGGGCCTTACCAAGAGACCCAGTACTTC. It yields the protein CASSSGPYQETQYF.

The chain uses TRBV19 and TRBJ2-3, with 11 nucleotides matching TRBD2. The ends lost 3 bases at V and 4 bases at J; junction bases unmatched: 3. Germline V gene lookup returns CDR1 LNHDA and CDR2 SQIVND (reference sequence). The CDR3 is 15 residues long. CDR3 sequence (DNA): TGTGCCAGTAGTATCCTAGCGGGGGGTTCAGATACGCAGTATTTT. The encoded protein is CASSILAGGSDTQYF.

As concerns this clonotype: A clone one base away is much larger, so this may be a read error. V usage is TRBV7-2 and J usage is TRBJ1-5; D gene ambiguous. Germline V gene lookup returns CDR1 SGHTA and CDR2 FQGNSA. The CDR3 is 13 amino acids. The CDR3 protein is CANSLIGGQPQHF. In DNA form, the CDR3 reads TGTGCCAACAGCTTAATAGGTGGACAGCCCCAGCATTTT.

This clonotype was found many times. The chain links TRBV4-1 to TRBJ1-5; D gene unclear. Germline values: CDR1 MGHRA, CDR2 YSYEKL. Trimming cost V 0 bases and J 0 bases, with 6 bases left between them. The length of the CDR3 is 15 residues. As DNA, the CDR3 is TGCGCCAGCAGCCAAGATGCAGATAGCAATCAGCCCCAGCATTTT. It yields the protein CASSQDADSNQPQHF.

This chain joins TRBV9 and TRBJ2-7, with D perhaps assigned TRBD1 or TRBD2 (6 bases each). In germline, CDR1 is SGDLS, CDR2 YYNGEE. The V gene lost 5 bases and the J gene lost 4 bases, with 16 bases spanning the gap. The CDR3 is 14 residues long. The CDR3 nucleotides are TGTGCCAGCAGTGCCTGGGGGGCAGGGTACGAGCAGTACTTC. Its protein is CASSAWGAGYEQYF.

This clonotype was detected only once. The chain has TRBV6-2 or TRBV6-3 and TRBJ2-7; no definite D call. The CDR3 runs 12 residues. Germline-derived CDR1 and CDR2 are MNHEY and SVGEGT. V was clipped by 11 bases and J by 2 bases, with 13 bases between them. CDR3 coding DNA: TGTGCCTCCTCCGGAGTAACCTACGAGCAGTACGTC. Amino acids: CASSGVTYEQYV.

Only a few counts were recorded for this clonotype. As DNA, the CDR3 is TGTGCCAGCAGTTCCGAGGGGATGGGCAATCAGCCCCAGCATTTT. It codes for CASSSEGMGNQPQHF. The chain joins TRBV7-9 to TRBJ1-5; D possibly corresponds to TRBD1 (5 bases). Trimming removed 6 bases from V and 2 bases from J, with 14 bases in between. The CDR3 contains 15 residues. Germline loops: CDR1 SEHNR, CDR2 FQNEAQ (reference sequence).

This clonotype was seen at least ten times. This sequence joins TRBV7-9 and TRBJ1-3, with D hard to call. The CDR3 has 15 residues. CDR1 is SEHNR, CDR2 FQNEAQ, per germline (reference sequence). The V end was cut by 1 base, the J end by 3 bases, with 10 bases between. Here the CDR3 DNA reads TGTGCCAGCAGCTTAGGAAGCGTCGGTGGAAACACCATATATTTT. Amino acids: CASSLGSVGGNTIYF.

This clonotype turned up a few times. This chain links TRBV28 with TRBJ2-2, with D perhaps matching TRBD1 or TRBD2 (6 bases each). Germline V CDR1 and CDR2: MDHEN, SYDVKM. CDR3 length: 15 amino acids. The V end lost 7 bases, the J end lost 7 bases, and 19 bases lay between the germline ends. The CDR3 sequence: CASKLWGDKVGELFF. For the CDR3, the DNA is TGTGCCAGCAAATTGTGGGGGGACAAGGTCGGGGAGCTGTTTTTT.

V and J are TRBV20-1 and TRBJ1-1; 8 nucleotides agree with TRBD1. The germline gives CDR1 DFQATT, CDR2 SNEGSKA (reference sequence). This CDR3 region has 13 residues. With V trimmed by 7 bases and J by 1 base, 5 bases remained unmatched. The CDR3 sequence is CSVPGGTNTEAFF. DNA for the CDR3: TGCAGTGTCCCAGGGGGCACGAACACTGAAGCTTTCTTT.

This clonotype was observed a handful of times. V gene TRBV6-1 combines with J gene TRBJ1-1, with D possibly matching TRBD1 (6 bases). The V gene's germline CDR1 is MNHNS and CDR2 SASEGT. The CDR3 has 11 amino acids. The V end was cut by 6 bases, the J end by 11 bases, with 13 bases between. Written as DNA, the CDR3 is TGTGCCAGCAGCGGGACACCGTGGGCTTTCTTT. This sequence encodes CASSGTPWAFF.

The CDR3 loop reads CASRGDRLFDGYTF. The CDR3 DNA follows: TGTGCCAGCAGGGGGGACAGGCTGTTCGATGGCTACACCTTC. The rearrangement uses TRBV27 and TRBJ1-2, with TRBD1 identical over 8 bases. Germline loops: CDR1 MNHEY, CDR2 SMNVEV (reference sequence). V lost 6 bases, J lost 6 bases, and 9 bases stayed unmatched. The CDR3 is 14 amino acids.

The count of this clonotype is one. V is TRBV19 and J is TRBJ2-7; 9 bases are a match to TRBD1. The CDR3 spans 15 residues. The ends lost 5 bases at V and 2 bases at J; junction bases unmatched: 7. Germline V gene lookup returns CDR1 LNHDA and CDR2 SQIVND (reference sequence). CDR3 bases: TGTGCCAGTAGTCTGGGACAGGGTTCGGCCTACGAGCAGTACTTC. Its translation: CASSLGQGSAYEQYF.

This sequence joins TRBV4-3 and TRBJ1-1; TRBD1 matches 7 bases. The length of the CDR3 is 15 residues. Germline CDR1 reads LGHNA; CDR2 reads YSLEER. The junction had 5 bases not matched to a gene; V was cut back by 0 bases and J by 4 bases. CDR3 bases: TGCGCCAGCAGCCAAGAGTTTAGGACAGGCACTGAAGCTTTCTTT. Translation: CASSQEFRTGTEAFF.

This clonotype has more than one count but fewer than ten. V and J are TRBV15 and TRBJ1-5; TRBD1 might be the D (6 bases). Germline lookup yields CDR1 LNHNV and CDR2 YYDKDF (reference sequence). V was trimmed by 5 bases and J by 3 bases, leaving 14 bases between them. CDR3 length: 15 residues. Here the CDR3 reads CATSSLTGHNQPQHF. CDR3 nucleotides: TGTGCCACCAGCTCCCTGACAGGTCACAATCAGCCCCAGCATTTT.

The chain carries TRBV3-1 and TRBJ1-1; perhaps TRBD1 as D (5 bases). V lost 0 bases and J 5 bases, leaving 16 bases between the germline ends. This CDR3 has 16 residues. Germline V lookup: CDR1 LGHDT, CDR2 YNNKEL (reference sequence). This CDR3 reads CASSQEGPDSGTEAFF. For the CDR3, the DNA is TGTGCCAGCAGCCAAGAGGGACCCGACTCGGGAACTGAAGCTTTCTTT. Supplemented by reference TRBV3-1 and TRBJ1-1, the full variable domain reads DTAVSQTPKYLVTQMGNDKSIKCEQNLGHDTMYWYKQDSKKFLKIMFSYNNKELIINETVPNRFSPKSPDKAHLNLHINSLELGDSAVYFCASSQEGPDSGTEAFFGQGTRLTVV.

The chain joins TRBV27 to TRBJ1-2; 9 nucleotides match TRBD1. The germline V gene encodes CDR1 MNHEY and CDR2 SMNVEV (reference sequence). CDR3 length: 14 amino acids. V was clipped by 6 bases and J by 5 bases; unmatched bases: 7. CDR3 DNA: TGTGCCAGCAGGCAGGACAGGGGTTGGTATGGCTACACCTTC. Amino acid sequence: CASRQDRGWYGYTF.

This clonotype was observed many times. The J gene is TRBJ1-4, the V gene TRBV5-6; a possible D gene is TRBD1 (6 bases). From germline, CDR1 is SGHDT and CDR2 YYEEEE. The CDR3 totals 14 residues. Between the trimmed V and J ends, which lost 3 bases and 7 bases, there was a span of 13 bases. In DNA form, the CDR3 reads TGTGCCAGCAGCTCAGGGAAGGGGGTTGAAAAACTGTTTTTT. This sequence encodes CASSSGKGVEKLFF.

This clonotype appeared a few times. The chain links TRBV27 to TRBJ2-1; TRBD2 aligns across 7 bases. The V and J ends lost 5 bases and 8 bases, in that order; junction bases with no gene match: 15. The CDR3 length is 16 residues. Per germline, CDR1 MNHEY and CDR2 SMNVEV (reference sequence). CDR3 in amino acids: CASSVSAGDFWDEQFF. The CDR3 DNA reads as TGTGCCAGCAGTGTCTCGGCGGGGGATTTCTGGGATGAGCAGTTCTTC.

This clonotype was counted only a few times. The chain links TRBV28 to TRBJ1-5, with D maybe TRBD1 (5 bases). The germline gives CDR1 MDHEN, CDR2 SYDVKM. The V gene lost 5 bases and the J gene lost 3 bases, with 11 bases spanning the gap. The CDR3 consists of 14 residues. The CDR3 loop is CASSPDKYNQPQHF. The CDR3 region has the DNA TGTGCCAGCAGTCCGGACAAGTACAATCAGCCCCAGCATTTT.

The genes are TRBV6-1 and TRBJ2-7; D assignment may be TRBD1 or TRBD2 (6 bases each). The CDR3 is 15 amino acids. Deletions cut 7 bases from V and 0 bases from J, with 16 bases between. Germline assignment: CDR1 MNHNS and CDR2 SASEGT. CDR3 sequence (DNA): TGTGCCAGCACCGGGACGGGGGCGAGCTCCTACGAGCAGTACTTC. This sequence encodes CASTGTGASSYEQYF.

This rearrangement joins TRBV20-1 to TRBJ2-7; D is ambiguous. Germline CDR1 reads DFQATT; CDR2 reads SNEGSKA (reference sequence). This CDR3 comprises 14 residues. Deletions cut 2 bases from V and 3 bases from J, with 14 bases between. DNA of the CDR3: TGCAGTGCTAGACCCGCCCACGCAGACTACGAGCAGTACTTC. This sequence encodes CSARPAHADYEQYF.

This chain connects TRBV4-3 to TRBJ2-3; D not certain. The ends were cut back, 0 bases at V and 2 bases at J, with 12 bases in the middle. Germline V gene sequence: CDR1 LGHNA, CDR2 YSLEER. The CDR3 runs 16 residues. CDR3 loop: CASSQDPQTFTDTQYF. Here the CDR3 DNA reads TGCGCCAGCAGCCAAGATCCCCAGACCTTCACAGATACGCAGTATTTT.

In the case of this clonotype: The junction shows a germline mismatch at one end, possibly a read error. The chain recombines TRBV12-3 or TRBV12-4 with TRBJ2-1; D assignment may be TRBD1 or TRBD2 (6 bases each). This CDR3 has 10 amino acids. CDR3 sequence: CASSAGQVSF. The CDR3 DNA reads TGTGCCAGCAGTGCGGGACAAGTGTCGTTC.